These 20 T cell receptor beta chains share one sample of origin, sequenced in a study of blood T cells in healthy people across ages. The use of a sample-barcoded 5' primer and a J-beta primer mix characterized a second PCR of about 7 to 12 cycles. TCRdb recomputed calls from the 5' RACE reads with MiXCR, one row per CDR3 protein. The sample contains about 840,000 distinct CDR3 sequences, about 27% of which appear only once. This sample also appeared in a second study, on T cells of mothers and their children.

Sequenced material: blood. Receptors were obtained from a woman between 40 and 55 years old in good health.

CDR3 coding DNA: TGTGCCAGCAGTGGACAGACAGGGATCACTGAAGCTTTCTTT. Its translation is CASSGQTGITEAFF. The genes are TRBV6-1 and TRBJ1-1; TRBD1 agrees at 7 bases. J gave up 4 bases and V 4 bases, and 6 bases lay outside the gene matches. Germline lookup yields CDR1 MNHNS and CDR2 SASEGT. The CDR3 is 14 amino acids.

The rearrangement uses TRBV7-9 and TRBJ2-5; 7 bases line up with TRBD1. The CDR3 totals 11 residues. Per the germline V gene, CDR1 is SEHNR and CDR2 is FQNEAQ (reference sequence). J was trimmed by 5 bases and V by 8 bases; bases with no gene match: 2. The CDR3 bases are TGTGCCAGCGACAGGGTTGAGACCCAGTACTTC. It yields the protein CASDRVETQYF. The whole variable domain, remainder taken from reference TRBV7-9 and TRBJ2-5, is DTGVSQNPRHKITKRGQNVTFRCDPISEHNRLYWYRQTLGQGPEFLTYFQNEAQLEKSRLLSDRFSAERPKGSFSTLEIQRTEQGDSAMYLCASDRVETQYFGPGTRLLVL.

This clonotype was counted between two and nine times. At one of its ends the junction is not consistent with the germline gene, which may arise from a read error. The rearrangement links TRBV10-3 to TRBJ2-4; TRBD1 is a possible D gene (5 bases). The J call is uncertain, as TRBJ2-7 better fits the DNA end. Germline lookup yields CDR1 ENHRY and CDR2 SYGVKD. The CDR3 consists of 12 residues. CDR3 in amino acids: CASSESGNEQYF. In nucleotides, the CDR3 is TGTGCCAGCAGTGAATCAGGGAACGAGCAGTACTTC.

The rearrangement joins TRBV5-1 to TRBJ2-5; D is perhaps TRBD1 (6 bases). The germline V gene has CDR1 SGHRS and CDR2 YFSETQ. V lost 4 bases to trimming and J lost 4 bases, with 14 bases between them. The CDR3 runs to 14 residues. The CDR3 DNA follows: TGCGCCAGCAGCAAGGGACAAGATTTAGAGACCCAGTACTTC. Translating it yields CASSKGQDLETQYF.

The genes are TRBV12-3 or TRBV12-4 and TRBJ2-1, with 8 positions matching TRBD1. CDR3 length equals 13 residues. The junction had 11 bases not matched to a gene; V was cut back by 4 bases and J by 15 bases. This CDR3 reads CASSSASDREWFF. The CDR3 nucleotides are TGTGCCAGCAGTTCGGCGTCGGACAGGGAATGGTTCTTC.

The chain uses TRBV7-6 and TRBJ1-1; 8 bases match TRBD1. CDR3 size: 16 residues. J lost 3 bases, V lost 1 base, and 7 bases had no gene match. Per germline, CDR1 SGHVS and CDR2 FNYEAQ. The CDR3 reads CASSLVGGQVYTEAFF. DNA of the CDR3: TGTGCCAGCAGCTTAGTCGGGGGACAGGTATACACTGAAGCTTTCTTT. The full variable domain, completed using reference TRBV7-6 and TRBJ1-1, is GAGVSQSPRYKVTKRGQDVALRCDPISGHVSLYWYRQALGQGPEFLTYFNYEAQQDKSGLPNDRFSAERPEGSISTLTIQRTEQRDSAMYRCASSLVGGQVYTEAFFGQGTRLTVV.

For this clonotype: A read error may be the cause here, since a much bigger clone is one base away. The CDR3 is CASSWAPSTDTQYF. For the CDR3, the DNA is TGCGCCAGCAGCTGGGCACCCAGCACAGATACGCAGTATTTT. The chain uses TRBV5-1 and TRBJ2-3, with D unclear. From germline, CDR1 is SGHRS and CDR2 YFSETQ. CDR3 length equals 14 residues. Trimming cost V 3 bases and J 0 bases, with 8 bases left between them.

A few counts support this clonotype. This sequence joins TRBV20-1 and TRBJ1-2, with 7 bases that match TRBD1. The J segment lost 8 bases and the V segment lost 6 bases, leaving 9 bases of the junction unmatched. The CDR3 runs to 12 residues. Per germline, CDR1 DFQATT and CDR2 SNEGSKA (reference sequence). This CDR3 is CSAGRGREGYTF. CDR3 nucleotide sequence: TGCAGTGCGGGTAGGGGGCGGGAAGGCTACACCTTC.

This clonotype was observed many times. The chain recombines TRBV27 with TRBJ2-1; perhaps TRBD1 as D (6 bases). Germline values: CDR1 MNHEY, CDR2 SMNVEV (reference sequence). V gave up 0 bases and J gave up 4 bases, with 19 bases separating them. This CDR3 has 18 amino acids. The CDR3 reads CASSLSKTGQGSYNEQFF. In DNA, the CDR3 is TGTGCCAGCAGTTTATCGAAAACCGGTCAGGGGTCTTACAATGAGCAGTTCTTC.

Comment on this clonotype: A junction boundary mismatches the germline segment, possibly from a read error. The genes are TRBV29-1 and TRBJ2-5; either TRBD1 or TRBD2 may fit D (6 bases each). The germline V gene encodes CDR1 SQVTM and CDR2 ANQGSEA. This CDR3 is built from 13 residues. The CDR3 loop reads CSFQTRGQETRYF. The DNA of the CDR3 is TGCAGCTTTCAAACCCGGGGGCAAGAGACCCGGTACTTC. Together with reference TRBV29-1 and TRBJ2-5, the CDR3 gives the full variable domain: SAVISQKPSRDICQRGTSLTIQCQVDSQVTMMFWYRQQPGQSLTLIATANQGSEATYESGFVIDKFPISRPNLTFSTLTVSNMSPEDSSIYLCSFQTRGQETRYFGPGTRLLVL.

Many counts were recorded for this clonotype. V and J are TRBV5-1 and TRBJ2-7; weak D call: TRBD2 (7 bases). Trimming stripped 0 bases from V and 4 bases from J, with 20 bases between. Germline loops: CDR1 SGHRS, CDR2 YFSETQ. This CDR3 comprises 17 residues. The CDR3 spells CASSLGLQARGAYEQYF. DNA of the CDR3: TGCGCCAGCAGCTTGGGTCTCCAGGCTCGGGGGGCTTACGAGCAGTACTTC.

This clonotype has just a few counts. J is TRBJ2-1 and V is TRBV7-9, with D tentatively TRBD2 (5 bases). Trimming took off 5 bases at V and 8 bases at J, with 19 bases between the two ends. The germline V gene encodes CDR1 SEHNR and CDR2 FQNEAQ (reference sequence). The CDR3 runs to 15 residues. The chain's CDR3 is CASSLRTPLGDEQFF. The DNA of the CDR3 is TGTGCCAGCAGCCTCAGGACTCCTCTGGGCGATGAGCAGTTCTTC.

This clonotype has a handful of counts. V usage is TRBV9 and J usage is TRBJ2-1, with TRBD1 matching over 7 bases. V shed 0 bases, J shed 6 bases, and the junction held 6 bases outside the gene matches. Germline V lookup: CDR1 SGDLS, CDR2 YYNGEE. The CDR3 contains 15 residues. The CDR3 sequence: CASSVGGQTPNEQFF. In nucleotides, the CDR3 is TGTGCCAGCAGCGTAGGGGGACAGACTCCCAATGAGCAGTTCTTC.

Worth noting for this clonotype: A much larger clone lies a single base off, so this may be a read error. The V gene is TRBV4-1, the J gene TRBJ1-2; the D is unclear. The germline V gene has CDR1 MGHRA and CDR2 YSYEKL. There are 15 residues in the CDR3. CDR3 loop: CASSQGSSRDYDYTF. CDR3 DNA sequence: TGCGCCAGCAGCCAAGGCTCCAGCCGAGACTATGACTACACCTTC.

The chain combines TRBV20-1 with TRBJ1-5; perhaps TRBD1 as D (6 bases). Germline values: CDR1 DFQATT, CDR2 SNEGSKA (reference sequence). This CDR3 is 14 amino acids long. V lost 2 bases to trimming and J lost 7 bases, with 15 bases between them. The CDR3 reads CSARPQGTGQPQHF. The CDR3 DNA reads TGCAGTGCTAGACCTCAGGGGACGGGACAGCCCCAGCATTTT.

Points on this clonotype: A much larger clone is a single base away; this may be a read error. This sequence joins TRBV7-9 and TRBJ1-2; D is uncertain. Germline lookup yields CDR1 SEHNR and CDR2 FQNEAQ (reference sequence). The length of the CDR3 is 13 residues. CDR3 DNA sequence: TGTGCCAGCAGCCCCCAAGCAAACTATGGCTACGCCTTC. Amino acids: CASSPQANYGYAF. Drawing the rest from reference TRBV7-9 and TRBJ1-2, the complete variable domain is DTGVSQNPRHKITKRGQNVTFRCDPISEHNRLYWYRQTLGQGPEFLTYFQNEAQLEKSRLLSDRFSAERPKGSFSTLEIQRTEQGDSAMYLCASSPQANYGYAFGSGTRLTVV.

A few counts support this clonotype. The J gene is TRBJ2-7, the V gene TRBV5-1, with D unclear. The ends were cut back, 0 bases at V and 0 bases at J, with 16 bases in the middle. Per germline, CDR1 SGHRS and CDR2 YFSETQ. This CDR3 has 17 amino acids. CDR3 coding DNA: TGCGCCAGCAGCTTGGAAGCAGCGACTCGATACTCCTACGAGCAGTACTTC. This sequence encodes CASSLEAATRYSYEQYF. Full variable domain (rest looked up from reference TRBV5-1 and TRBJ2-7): KAGVTQTPRYLIKTRGQQVTLSCSPISGHRSVSWYQQTPGQGLQFLFEYFSETQRNKGNFPGRFSGRQFSNSRSEMNVSTLELGDSALYLCASSLEAATRYSYEQYFGPGTRLTVT.

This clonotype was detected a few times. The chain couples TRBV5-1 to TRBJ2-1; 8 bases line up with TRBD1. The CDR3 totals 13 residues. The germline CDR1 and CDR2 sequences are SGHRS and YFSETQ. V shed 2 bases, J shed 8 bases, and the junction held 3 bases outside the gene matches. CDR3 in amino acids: CASSLQGGDEQFF. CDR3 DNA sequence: TGCGCCAGCAGCTTACAGGGGGGCGATGAGCAGTTCTTC.

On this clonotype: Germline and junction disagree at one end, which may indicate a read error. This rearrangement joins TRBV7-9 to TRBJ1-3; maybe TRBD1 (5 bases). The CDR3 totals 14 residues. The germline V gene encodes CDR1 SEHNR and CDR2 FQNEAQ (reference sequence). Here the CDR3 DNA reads TGTGCCAGCAGCTTGTGGGACTCTGGAAACACCATGTATTTT. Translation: CASSLWDSGNTMYF.

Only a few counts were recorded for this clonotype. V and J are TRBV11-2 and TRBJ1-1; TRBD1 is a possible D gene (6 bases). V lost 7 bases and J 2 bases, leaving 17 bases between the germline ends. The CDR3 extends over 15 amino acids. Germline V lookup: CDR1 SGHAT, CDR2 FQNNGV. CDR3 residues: CASTEGGRGNTEAFF. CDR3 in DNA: TGTGCCAGCACCGAGGGGGGACGGGGAAACACTGAAGCTTTCTTT. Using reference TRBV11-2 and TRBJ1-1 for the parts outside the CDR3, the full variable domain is EAGVAQSPRYKIIEKRQSVAFWCNPISGHATLYWYQQILGQGPKLLIQFQNNGVVDDSQLPKDRFSAERLKGVDSTLKIQPAKLEDSAVYLCASTEGGRGNTEAFFGQGTRLTVV.